This section outlines one T cell receptor (beta chain) sequence together with its context. Its antigen is unknown. This specimen comes from a study of post-analysis software for immune sequencing data. Overall study context: Courses of disease covered relapsing-remitting, secondary progressive and progressive-relapsing multiple sclerosis.

Built from TCR beta cDNA, the libraries had unique molecular identifiers in them. Between roughly 0.95 and 10 million T cells gave rise to hundreds of thousands of cDNA molecules. MiXCR, applied by TCRdb to the PCR reads, yields one record per CDR3 protein. Among some 890,000 distinct CDR3 sequences listed, approximately 53% were seen once. Trimming cost V 5 bases and J 8 bases, with 18 bases left between them. Germline CDR1 reads MNHEY; CDR2 reads SVGEGT. The CDR3 length is 14 residues. Findings and caveats of the study: Four to six TRBV segments appeared more often in patients than in controls, and TRBV5-6, TRBV5-1 and TRBV20-1 were among these. Controls' normalized Chao1 diversity significantly exceeded that of multiple sclerosis patients. The F measure placed samples prepared in the same batch into strongly shared clusters.

The receptor comes from a girl aged 5 to 17 with multiple sclerosis. The chain recombines TRBV6-2 or TRBV6-3 with TRBJ1-2, with D tentatively TRBD1 (5 bases). Sequences were obtained from blood. CDR3 sequence reads: CASSPTRDSRGYTF. CDR3 in DNA: TGTGCCAGCAGTCCGACGAGGGACTCGAGAGGCTACACCTTC.